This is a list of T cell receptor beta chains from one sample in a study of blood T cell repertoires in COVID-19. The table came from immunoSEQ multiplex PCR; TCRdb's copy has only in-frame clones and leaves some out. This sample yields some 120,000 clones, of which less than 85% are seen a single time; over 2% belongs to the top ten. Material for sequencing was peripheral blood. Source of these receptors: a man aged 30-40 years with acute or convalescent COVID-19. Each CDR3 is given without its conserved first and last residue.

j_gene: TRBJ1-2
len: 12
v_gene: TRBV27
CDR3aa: ASSSRQVNYGYT

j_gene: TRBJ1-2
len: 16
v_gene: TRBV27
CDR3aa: ASKVRDWGGETNYGYT

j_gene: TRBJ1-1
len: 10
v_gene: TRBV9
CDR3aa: ASSAGGSEAF

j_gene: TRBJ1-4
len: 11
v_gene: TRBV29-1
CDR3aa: SVEDRFDEKLF

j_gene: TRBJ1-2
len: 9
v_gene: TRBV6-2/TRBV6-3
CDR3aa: ASSVSLGYT

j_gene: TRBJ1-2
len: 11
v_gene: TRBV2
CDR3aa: ASSLDRNYGYT

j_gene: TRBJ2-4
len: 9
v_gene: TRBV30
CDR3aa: AWSRDIIQY

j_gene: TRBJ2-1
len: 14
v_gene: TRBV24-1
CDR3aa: ATSDQDRKSSNEQF

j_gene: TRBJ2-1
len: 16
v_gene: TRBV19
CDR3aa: ASTERAGGSYSYNEQF

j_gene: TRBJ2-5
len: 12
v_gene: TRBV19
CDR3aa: ASSRTGLGETQY

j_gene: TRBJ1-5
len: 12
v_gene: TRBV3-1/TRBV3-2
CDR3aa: ASSRGTGEQPQH

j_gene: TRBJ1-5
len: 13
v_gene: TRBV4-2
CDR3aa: ASSQVGAGDQPQH

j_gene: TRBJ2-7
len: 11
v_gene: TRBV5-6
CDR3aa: ASSPSRFYEQY

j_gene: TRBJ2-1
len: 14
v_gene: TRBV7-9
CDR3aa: ASSSTRLAGGGEQF

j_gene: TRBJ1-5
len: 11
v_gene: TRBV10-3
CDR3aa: AISRQANQPQH

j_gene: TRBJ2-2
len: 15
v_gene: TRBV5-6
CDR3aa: ASIKTGREGNTGELF

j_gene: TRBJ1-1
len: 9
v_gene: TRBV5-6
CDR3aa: ASSLPGEAF

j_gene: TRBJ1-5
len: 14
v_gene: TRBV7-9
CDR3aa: ASSLAYEGVNQPQH

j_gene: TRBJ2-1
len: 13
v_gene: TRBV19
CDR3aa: ASSILAGGGNEQF

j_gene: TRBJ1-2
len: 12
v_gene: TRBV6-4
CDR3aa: ASSEGQGAYGYT

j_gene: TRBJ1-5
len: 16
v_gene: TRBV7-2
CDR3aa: ASSSPLGGQGANQPQH

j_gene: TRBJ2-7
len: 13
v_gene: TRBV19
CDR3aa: ASSPGQGWGYEQY

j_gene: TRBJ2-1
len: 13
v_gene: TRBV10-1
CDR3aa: ASSESVGAGNEQF

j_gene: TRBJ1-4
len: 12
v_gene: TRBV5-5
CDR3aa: ASSPGQINEKLF

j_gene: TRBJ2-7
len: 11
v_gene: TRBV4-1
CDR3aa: ASSQVSGNEQY

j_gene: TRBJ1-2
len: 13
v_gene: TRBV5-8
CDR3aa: ASSLGLPRGTGYT

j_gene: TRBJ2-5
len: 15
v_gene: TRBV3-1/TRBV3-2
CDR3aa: ASSRQGTSGKQETQY

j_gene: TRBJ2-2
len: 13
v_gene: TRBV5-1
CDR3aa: ASSYGTSGTGELF

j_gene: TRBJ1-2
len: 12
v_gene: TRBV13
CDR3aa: ASSLQGAHYGYT

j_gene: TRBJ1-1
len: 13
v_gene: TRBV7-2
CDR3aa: ASSRMGQGNTEAF

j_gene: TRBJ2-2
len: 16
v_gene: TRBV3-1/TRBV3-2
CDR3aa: ASSQNTILRWGPGELF

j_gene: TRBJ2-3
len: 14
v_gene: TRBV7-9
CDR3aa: ASSWPGGGLPDTQY

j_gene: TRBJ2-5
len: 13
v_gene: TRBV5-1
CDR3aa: ASSLAQGLVETQY

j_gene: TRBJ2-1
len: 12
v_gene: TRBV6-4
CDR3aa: ASSLTSRYNEQF

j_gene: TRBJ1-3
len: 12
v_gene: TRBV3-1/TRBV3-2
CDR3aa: ATKDRPSGNTIY

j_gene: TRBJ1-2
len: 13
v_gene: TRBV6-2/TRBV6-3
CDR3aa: ASSYSYRHNYGYT

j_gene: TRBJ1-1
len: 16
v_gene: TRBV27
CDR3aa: ASRNTPGVWGGNTEAF

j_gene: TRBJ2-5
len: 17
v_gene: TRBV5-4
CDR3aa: ASSLVNRAGGTHQETQY

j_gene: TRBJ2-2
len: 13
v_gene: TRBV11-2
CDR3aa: ASSLLQANTGELF

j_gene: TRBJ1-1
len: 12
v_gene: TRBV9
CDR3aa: ASSVSGGWTEAF

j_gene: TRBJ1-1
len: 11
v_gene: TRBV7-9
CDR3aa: ASSPGQGTEAF

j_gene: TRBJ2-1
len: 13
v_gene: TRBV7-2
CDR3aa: ASSLGAGGYNEQF

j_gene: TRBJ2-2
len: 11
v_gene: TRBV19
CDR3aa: ASSRTSNGELF

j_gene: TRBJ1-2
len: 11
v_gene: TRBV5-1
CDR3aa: ASRWTVQYGYT

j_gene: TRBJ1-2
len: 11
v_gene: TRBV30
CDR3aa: AWIPGTGYGYT

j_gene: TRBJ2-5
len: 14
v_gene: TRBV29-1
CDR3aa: SVEGVAGNTVETQY

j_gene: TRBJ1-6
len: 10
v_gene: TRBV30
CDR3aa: AWSDSGGPLH

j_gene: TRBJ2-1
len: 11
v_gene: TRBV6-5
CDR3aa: ASTDGVFGEQF

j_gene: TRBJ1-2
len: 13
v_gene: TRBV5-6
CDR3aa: ASSSGPLNRDGYT

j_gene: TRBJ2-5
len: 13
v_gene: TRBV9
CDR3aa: ASSSLGRAQETQY

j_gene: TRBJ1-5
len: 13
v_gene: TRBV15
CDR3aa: ATSRDPGSNQPQH

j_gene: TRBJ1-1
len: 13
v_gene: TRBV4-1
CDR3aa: ASSQAFGMNTEAF

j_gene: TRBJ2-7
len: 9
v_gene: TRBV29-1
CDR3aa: SVYRDYEQY